This TCR beta chain was documented in a study of blood T cell repertoires in COVID-19. At the level of the study: Some COVID-19 samples were acute and others convalescent; all came from the United States, Italy and Spain. Sources were T cells, B-cell-depleted T cells, or PBMCs; the material itself was cDNA or gDNA.

V gave up 4 bases and J gave up 9 bases; unmatched junction bases: 7. The CDR3 extends over 12 amino acids. The germline V gene encodes CDR1 GTSNPN and CDR2 SVGIG (reference sequence). In the authors' methods: Estimation of nucleated cell counts relied on the amplification of reference gene primers. Measured with immunoSEQ multiplex PCR; TCRdb has only the in-frame clones, and not every one. The V and J calls and the clone size are those of that table, but D and trimming were determined from the DNA. The table records approximately 170,000 clones, approximately 83% of them present only once. The sequencing input was peripheral blood. The sequence was collected from a human donor with acute or convalescent COVID-19. The donor label of this sample is uncertain. V and J are TRBV30 and TRBJ1-2, with 8 bases identical to TRBD1. DNA for the CDR3: TGTGCCTGGACAGGGGGCAAGGAGAGCTACACCTTC. This sequence encodes CAWTGGKESYTF. Full variable domain (outside the CDR3, taken from reference TRBV30 and TRBJ1-2): SQTIHQWPATLVQPVGSPLSLECTVEGTSNPNLYWYRQAAGRGLQLLFYSVGIGQISSEVPQNLSASRPQDRQFILSSKKLLLSDSGFYLCAWTGGKESYTFGSGTRLTVV.